Described below is a single T cell receptor beta chain sequence and its context. What it binds is unknown. This entry comes from a study of vaccination and CD4 T cells after COVID-19. At the level of the study: Each individual in the study obtained two doses of BNT162b2 or mRNA-1273 vaccine. Samples were taken after vaccination, a median of roughly 65 days after dose two, with a range of 14 to 241. Overlapping SARS-CoV-2, HCoV-NL63, HCoV-OC43 and HCoV-229E spike peptides were used to stimulate cells.

This CDR3 has 13 amino acids. Germline CDR1 and CDR2: LGHNA and YNFKEQ. The V gene lost 2 bases and the J gene lost 5 bases, with 8 bases spanning the gap. Once obtained from cultured CD4+ T cells, the DNA was sequenced using the Oncomine TCR Beta short-read assay. TCRdb independently ran MiXCR on the PCR reads; one entry per CDR3 protein. Found here are about 20,000 distinct CDR3 sequences, over 50% of them singletons; the top ten hold 6.6%. As for treatment: roughly 11-day PBMC culture with coronavirus spike peptide pools or control peptides (ViraFEST assay). ViraFEST enlarged antigen-specific T cell populations with peptide pools and afterwards sequenced TCRs.

The sample in question was CD4+ T cells from blood, cultured in vitro, obtained before SARS-CoV-2 vaccination. This chain links TRBV4-2 with TRBJ2-3; D is unclear. The clonotype was recovered from a human donor who had recovered from COVID-19. DNA for the CDR3: TGTGCCAGCAGCCAAAATTCGGGAGATACGCAGTATTTT. This gives the protein CASSQNSGDTQYF.